These T cell receptor beta chains were read from a single sample in a study of blood T cell repertoires in COVID-19. Clones were sequenced by immunoSEQ multiplex PCR, and TCRdb holds only the in-frame ones, with some missing. The table records a few hundred thousand clones, approximately 80% of them present only once. The sequencing sample was made of peripheral blood. These receptors came from a human donor in a cohort sampled during active COVID-19. CDR3s include the opening cysteine and the closing phenylalanine or tryptophan. A D gene is named only where the DNA matches it firmly. The size of a clone is reported for some rows only, either as once, few or many, or as a class for expanded clones.

j_call clone_size v_call cdr3_length d_call cdr3_aa cdr3_nt
TRBJ1-5 - TRBV27 13 - CASSLSRDQPQHF TGTGCCAGCAGTTTATCGAGGGATCAGCCCCAGCATTTT
TRBJ1-4 - TRBV2 13 - CASSEEGGQKLFF TGTGCCAGCAGTGAAGAGGGAGGGCAAAAACTGTTTTTT
TRBJ1-2 - TRBV7-9 13 - CASSPRGHSGYTF TGTGCCAGCAGCCCCCGAGGGCATAGTGGCTACACCTTC
TRBJ2-3 - TRBV28 16 TRBD2 CASTLSGRGFTDTQYF TGTGCCAGCACCCTTAGCGGGAGAGGTTTCACAGATACGCAGTATTTT
TRBJ2-1 - TRBV18 15 - CASSQDRSMGDEQFF TGTGCCAGCTCCCAAGACAGGTCAATGGGGGATGAGCAGTTCTTC
TRBJ2-7 few TRBV28 13 TRBD1 CATRTGATYEQYF TGTGCCACAAGGACAGGGGCCACCTACGAGCAGTACTTC
TRBJ2-5 once TRBV19 15 TRBD1 CASSPPGTAGETQYF TGTGCCAGTAGTCCCCCCGGGACAGCTGGGGAGACCCAGTACTTC
TRBJ1-4 - TRBV30 13 - CAWQTGGNEKLFF TGTGCCTGGCAGACAGGCGGAAATGAAAAACTGTTTTTT
TRBJ2-1 - TRBV19 16 TRBD2 CASSAGLAGTDNEQFF TGTGCCAGTAGTGCCGGACTAGCGGGGACGGATAATGAGCAGTTCTTC
TRBJ2-1 once TRBV6-6 14 TRBD2 CASSRLAGYNEQFF TGTGCCAGCTCGAGGCTAGCGGGATACAATGAGCAGTTCTTC
TRBJ1-4 - TRBV18 14 TRBD1 CASSPPTGFEKLFF TGTGCCAGCTCACCACCGACAGGGTTTGAAAAACTGTTTTTT
TRBJ1-2 - TRBV2 13 TRBD1 CASRTGIGYGYTF TGTGCCAGCCGGACAGGGATCGGCTATGGCTACACCTTC
TRBJ1-2 - TRBV2 13 TRBD1 CASGGQVGYGYTF TGTGCCAGCGGAGGACAGGTGGGGTATGGCTACACCTTC
TRBJ1-2 - TRBV7-2 17 TRBD1 CASSPRDRGYGNYGYTF TGTGCCAGCAGCCCCCGGGACAGGGGCTACGGGAACTATGGCTACACCTTC
TRBJ2-1 few TRBV11-1 15 TRBD2 CASSSGLAGPNEQFF TGTGCCAGCAGCTCGGGACTAGCGGGACCCAATGAGCAGTTCTTC
TRBJ1-1 - TRBV11-2 15 - CASSSSDRKNTEAFF TGTGCCAGCAGCTCCTCCGACAGAAAGAACACTGAAGCTTTCTTT
TRBJ1-2 - TRBV10-3 18 TRBD1 CAISDRSGTGGSIYGYTF TGTGCCATCAGTGATCGATCCGGGACAGGGGGCTCGATTTATGGCTACACCTTC
TRBJ1-3 once TRBV7-2 14 - CASTSGGFGNTIYF TGTGCCAGCACCTCCGGGGGTTTCGGAAACACCATATATTTT
TRBJ1-5 - TRBV30 15 TRBD1 CAWSSRTGSNQPQHF TGTGCCTGGAGTTCACGGACAGGGAGCAATCAGCCCCAGCATTTT
TRBJ1-2 - TRBV28 15 - CASSLLSTAIYGYTF TGTGCCAGCAGTTTATTATCCACAGCCATCTATGGCTACACCTTC
TRBJ2-5 - TRBV7-9 14 - CASSSASGGETQYF TGTGCCAGCAGCTCGGCCTCGGGTGGGGAGACCCAGTACTTC
TRBJ1-2 - TRBV5-1 15 - CASRVSDTNIYGYTF TGCGCCAGCAGAGTTTCGGACACCAATATCTATGGCTACACCTTC
TRBJ1-2 - TRBV5-5 15 TRBD1 CASRRQGASGSGYTF TGTGCCAGCAGAAGACAGGGGGCATCAGGGAGTGGCTACACCTTC
TRBJ1-5 - TRBV30 13 - CAWSVRGEKPQHF TGTGCCTGGAGTGTAAGGGGCGAAAAGCCCCAGCATTTT
TRBJ1-2 - TRBV14 13 - CASSQDWHRGYTF TGTGCCAGCAGCCAAGATTGGCACCGTGGCTACACCTTC
TRBJ1-1 - TRBV7-2 15 - CASSLQGLPNTEAFF TGTGCCAGCAGCTTACAGGGACTCCCTAACACTGAAGCTTTCTTT
TRBJ2-1 once TRBV7-8 15 - CASSPLTGVRNEQFF TGTGCCAGCAGCCCCCTAACGGGAGTTCGCAATGAGCAGTTCTTC
TRBJ2-5 - TRBV18 16 - CASSPPGGLWGETQYF TGTGCCAGCTCACCACCGGGGGGTCTATGGGGTGAGACCCAGTACTTC